This T cell receptor (beta chain) was identified during a study of cytomegalovirus exposure and HLA in healthy donors. Looking at the study overall: There were about 85 million unique TCRs (from HLA-typed donors) in an early data release.

13 Jbeta primers and 60 Vbeta primers were used for the PCR. Some clones are missing from TCRdb's copy, which holds only in-frame ones; the method was immunoSEQ multiplex PCR. The table gives some 46,000 clones; the top ten clones make up roughly 8% of it. Details on this clone: No antigen is known for it.

The V end lost 3 bases, the J end lost 0 bases, and 13 bases lay between the germline ends. CDR3 length: 15 residues. Germline lookup yields CDR1 SGDLS and CDR2 YYNGEE. Study-wide results and caveats: TCR beta V- and J-gene trimming, according to a later analysis, was linked to a missense DCLRE1C variant. Clonal expansion, a later analysis showed, was greater in HLA-associated TCR beta chains than in equally common others.

The sequencing sample was made of PBMCs. This chain links TRBV9 with TRBJ2-7; D perhaps matches TRBD2 (5 bases). The sequence was obtained from a male donor in good health and CMV-seronegative. The CDR3 spells CASSADFSSSYEQYF. CDR3 nucleotide sequence: TGTGCCAGCAGCGCGGACTTCTCAAGCTCCTACGAGCAGTACTTC.